The 25 T cell receptor beta chains presented below share a single source sample, sequenced in a study of blood T cell repertoires in COVID-19. Assay used: immunoSEQ multiplex PCR; TCRdb lists only in-frame clones, some missing. Among about 240,000 clones, 83% were seen once, and the ten largest hold around 6%. Sequences were obtained from peripheral blood. These receptors originate from a human donor in a cohort sampled during active COVID-19.

The V gene is TRBV29-1, the J gene TRBJ2-2; the match to TRBD1 covers 7 bases. Trimming took 6 bases from V and 2 from J; bases not matched to a gene: 9. From germline, CDR1 is SQVTM and CDR2 ANQGSEA. CDR3 length: 15 residues. CDR3 region: CSVLPGGLNTGELFF. CDR3 DNA sequence: TGCAGCGTGCTACCAGGGGGTCTCAACACCGGGGAGCTGTTTTTT.

On this clone: The junction differs from germline at one of its ends, possibly a read error. CDR3 sequence reads: CASSLTPGSRGF. As DNA, the CDR3 is TGTGCCAGCAGTTTAACCCCCGGGTCCCGGGGCTTT. The J gene is TRBJ1-1, the V gene TRBV12-3 or TRBV12-4; D is unclear. The CDR3 consists of 12 residues.

This clone was picked up one time. CDR3 nucleotides: TGTGCCAGCAGCAAAACAGGGCTGCAAACCTCCTACAATGAGCAGTTCTTC. It encodes CASSKTGLQTSYNEQFF. The V call is TRBV21-1, the J call TRBJ2-1; the table's D gene call, TRBD1, was not cross checked with the DNA. TRBV21-1 is a pseudogene segment. This CDR3 has 17 amino acids.

The chain couples TRBV18 to TRBJ1-2; D perhaps matches TRBD1 (5 bases). Trimming took 3 bases from V and 3 from J, leaving 14 bases between them. This CDR3 is 15 amino acids long. Germline V lookup: CDR1 KGHSH, CDR2 LQKENI. The CDR3 coding sequence is TGTGCCAGCTCACCCATTATCACAGGCGACTATGGCTACACCTTC. Its protein is CASSPIITGDYGYTF. Full variable domain (missing parts from reference TRBV18 and TRBJ1-2): NAGVMQNPRHLVRRRGQEARLRCSPMKGHSHVYWYRQLPEEGLKFMVYLQKENIIDESGMPKERFSAEFPKEGPSILRIQQVVRGDSAAYFCASSPIITGDYGYTFGSGTRLTVV.

The CDR3 reads CASVWSGSSYNEQFF. CDR3 in DNA: TGTGCCTCAGTATGGTCGGGGAGCTCCTACAATGAGCAGTTCTTC. V is TRBV19 and J is TRBJ2-1, with D possibly being TRBD2 (5 bases). Germline-derived CDR1 and CDR2 are LNHDA and SQIVND (reference sequence). Trimming removed 11 bases at V and 0 bases at J, with 17 bases between. The CDR3 is made up of 15 amino acids. Using reference TRBV19 and TRBJ2-1 for the parts outside the CDR3, the full variable domain is DGGITQSPKYLFRKEGQNVTLSCEQNLNHDAMYWYRQDPGQGLRLIYYSQIVNDFQKGDIAEGYSVSREKKESFPLTVTSAQKNPTAFYLCASVWSGSSYNEQFFGPGTRLTVL.

V is TRBV29-1 and J is TRBJ2-4, with a weak D call TRBD2 (6 bases). The CDR3 covers 15 residues. The V end was cut by 5 bases, the J end by 0 bases, with 14 bases between. The germline gives CDR1 SQVTM, CDR2 ANQGSEA. The CDR3 region has the DNA TGCAGCGTTTCGAAAGGGGACTTAGCCAAAAACATTCAGTACTTC. Encoded protein: CSVSKGDLAKNIQYF.

DNA for the CDR3: TGTGCCAGCAGCTTGGGGCGGGCTACCTACGAGCAGTACTTC. Its protein product is CASSLGRATYEQYF. The chain uses TRBV5-8 and TRBJ2-7; D is possibly TRBD2 (5 bases). V was clipped by 0 bases and J by 2 bases, with 9 bases between them. The germline V gene encodes CDR1 SGHTS and CDR2 YDEGEE. This CDR3 is built from 14 residues.

This chain links TRBV28 with TRBJ2-7, with 10 bases fitting TRBD2. Germline V gene lookup returns CDR1 MDHEN and CDR2 SYDVKM. The length of the CDR3 is 15 residues. The V gene end was trimmed by 5 bases and the J gene end by 5 bases; junction bases not matched to a gene: 9. CDR3 residues: CASSLLAGESNEQYF. CDR3 DNA: TGTGCCAGCAGTCTCCTAGCGGGAGAATCCAACGAGCAGTACTTC.

The genes are TRBV21-1 and TRBJ2-1; the table's D call, TRBD1, was not checked against the DNA. TRBV21-1 represents a pseudogene. CDR3 length equals 13 residues. The CDR3 bases are TGTGCCAGCAGCAAAGGTTACAACAATGAGCAGTTCTTC. Amino acid sequence: CASSKGYNNEQFF.

The chain has TRBV19 and TRBJ2-5, with D tentatively TRBD2 (5 bases). The CDR3 spans 14 residues. The V gene's germline CDR1 is LNHDA and CDR2 SQIVND (reference sequence). V was trimmed by 10 bases and J by 4 bases, leaving 19 bases between them. CDR3 loop: CATGSGPGGETQYF. CDR3 coding DNA: TGTGCCACTGGCTCCGGGCCTGGAGGAGAGACCCAGTACTTC.

This chain connects TRBV19 to TRBJ2-5; TRBD2 might be the D (6 bases). The CDR3 extends over 14 amino acids. Trimming took off 5 bases at V and 2 bases at J, with 12 bases between the two ends. Per germline, CDR1 LNHDA and CDR2 SQIVND (reference sequence). For the CDR3, the DNA is TGTGCCAGTAGTCTTGGGACTTATCAAGAGACCCAGTACTTC. It translates to CASSLGTYQETQYF.

V gene TRBV5-1 combines with J gene TRBJ2-1, with 7 bases identical to TRBD2. The CDR3 contains 15 residues. Trimming at V came to 6 bases and at J to 1 base, leaving 7 bases not matched to a gene. Germline V gene sequence: CDR1 SGHRS, CDR2 YFSETQ. The DNA of the CDR3 is TGCGCCAGCACCAGGGAGGGCGAATCCTACAATGAGCAGTTCTTC. This codes for CASTREGESYNEQFF.

This clone has just a few counts. Written as DNA, the CDR3 is TGTGCCAGCAGCTTAGTGGGGGGAGCTTTCTTT. Translated, it gives CASSLVGGAFF. The chain carries TRBV11-2 and TRBJ1-1, with a tentative D call TRBD1 (5 bases). Trimming cost V 1 base and J 10 bases, with 7 bases left between them. Germline V gene data show CDR1 as SGHAT and CDR2 as FQNNGV. The CDR3 length is 11 residues.

This chain connects TRBV7-9 to TRBJ1-6, with a tentative D call TRBD1 (5 bases). With 5 bases removed from V and 7 bases from J, the gap between germline ends came to 9 bases. The CDR3 is 13 residues long. The V gene's germline CDR1 is SEHNR and CDR2 FQNEAQ (reference sequence). This CDR3 is CASSPRGNSPLHF. The CDR3 region has the DNA TGTGCCAGCAGCCCACGGGGGAATTCACCCCTCCACTTT. The variable domain in full, completed from reference TRBV7-9 and TRBJ1-6, reads DTGVSQNPRHKITKRGQNVTFRCDPISEHNRLYWYRQTLGQGPEFLTYFQNEAQLEKSRLLSDRFSAERPKGSFSTLEIQRTEQGDSAMYLCASSPRGNSPLHFGNGTRLTVT.

V usage is TRBV6-1 and J usage is TRBJ1-4; D possibly corresponds to TRBD1 (6 bases). Germline-derived CDR1 and CDR2 are MNHNS and SASEGT. CDR3 length: 16 residues. V lost 0 bases and J lost 8, with 16 bases in between. In DNA form, the CDR3 reads TGTGCCAGCAGTGAAGCGCTCCGGACAGTATTCGAAAAACTGTTTTTT. It codes for CASSEALRTVFEKLFF.

This chain joins TRBV28 and TRBJ2-7; the match to TRBD1 covers 10 bases. The length of the CDR3 is 16 residues. Germline CDR1 and CDR2: MDHEN and SYDVKM. Trimming removed 4 bases from V and 2 bases from J; junction bases left unmatched: 8. The CDR3 protein is CASSSGTGASTYEQYF. The DNA of the CDR3 is TGTGCCAGCAGTTCCGGGACAGGGGCCAGTACCTACGAGCAGTACTTC.

This chain connects TRBV28 to TRBJ1-1; 7 nucleotides agree with TRBD1. This CDR3 has 15 amino acids. With V trimmed by 7 bases and J by 1 base, 9 bases remained unmatched. Germline CDR1 reads MDHEN; CDR2 reads SYDVKM. In DNA form, the CDR3 reads TGTGCCAGCAACGAAAGGGGGCGGGGGAACACTGAAGCTTTCTTT. Amino acid sequence: CASNERGRGNTEAFF.

The chain recombines TRBV19 with TRBJ1-1; no firm D call. CDR1 is LNHDA, CDR2 SQIVND, per germline (reference sequence). V gave up 6 bases and J gave up 4 bases, with 12 bases separating them. This CDR3 has 13 amino acids. The CDR3 coding sequence is TGTGCCAGTAGCCAAGCCCGGGGCACTGAAGCTTTCTTT. This codes for CASSQARGTEAFF.

This clone appeared a few times. The genes are TRBV28 and TRBJ1-1; TRBD1 might be the D (5 bases). The CDR3 extends over 18 amino acids. The ends were cut back, 8 bases at V and 0 bases at J, with 25 bases in the middle. CDR1 and CDR2 from the germline V gene are MDHEN and SYDVKM. CDR3 in DNA: TGTGCCAGCGCCGTGTTTCCGGGGCGGGGGTTTATGAACACTGAAGCTTTCTTT. Translation: CASAVFPGRGFMNTEAFF.

This chain links TRBV9 with TRBJ2-6, with D perhaps TRBD2 (5 bases). This CDR3 contains 17 residues. CDR1 and CDR2 from the germline V gene are SGDLS and YYNGEE. Trimming took 4 bases from V and 3 from J, leaving 17 bases between them. The DNA of the CDR3 is TGTGCCAGCAGCCCCTCAGAGGGTGTCTTTGGGGCCAACGTCCTGACTTTC. This encodes CASSPSEGVFGANVLTF. Filled out from reference TRBV9 and TRBJ2-6, the complete variable domain reads DSGVTQTPKHLITATGQRVTLRCSPRSGDLSVYWYQQSLDQGLQFLIQYYNGEERAKGNILERFSAQQFPDLHSELNLSSLELGDSALYFCASSPSEGVFGANVLTFGAGSRLTVL.

This clone was seen repeatedly, ten times or more. The chain links TRBV12-5 to TRBJ1-5, with unresolved D. CDR3 length equals 14 residues. Trimming stripped 4 bases from V and 1 base from J, with 8 bases between. The germline CDR1 and CDR2 sequences are LGHNT and FRNRAP. The CDR3 nucleotides read TGTGCTAGTGGTTGGGAGGGCAGCAATCAGCCCCAGCATTTT. Encoded protein: CASGWEGSNQPQHF.

The CDR3 region is CASSFPGLATTEQFF. DNA for the CDR3: TGTGCCAGCAGTTTCCCGGGACTAGCGACCACGGAGCAGTTCTTC. V is TRBV28 and J is TRBJ2-1; the match to TRBD2 covers 10 bases. CDR1 and CDR2 from the germline V gene are MDHEN and SYDVKM. V trimming: 3 bases; J trimming: 10 bases; junction bases outside the gene matches: 9. This CDR3 is 15 amino acids long.

V usage is TRBV6-1 and J usage is TRBJ2-3, with TRBD2 matching over 7 bases. The germline gives CDR1 MNHNS, CDR2 SASEGT. Trimming at V came to 2 bases and at J to 2 bases, leaving 7 bases not matched to a gene. The CDR3 is made up of 16 amino acids. The chain's CDR3 is CASSEYIGGTTDTQYF. The CDR3 DNA is TGTGCCAGCAGTGAATATATCGGGGGGACCACAGATACGCAGTATTTT.

This clone was recorded only once. V gene TRBV2 combines with J gene TRBJ2-2; 10 nucleotides match TRBD2. The CDR3 contains 16 residues. CDR1 and CDR2 from the germline V gene are SNHLY and FYNNEI. With V trimmed by 6 bases and J by 3 bases, 7 bases remained unmatched. Written as DNA, the CDR3 is TGTGCCAGCAGCCGACTAGCGGGTCCCTACACCGGGGAGCTGTTTTTT. This sequence encodes CASSRLAGPYTGELFF.

The chain uses TRBV29-1 and TRBJ2-1; 9 positions match TRBD2. Germline assignment: CDR1 SQVTM and CDR2 ANQGSEA. The CDR3 loop spans 21 amino acids. The V and J ends lost 2 bases and 1 base, in that order; junction bases with no gene match: 21. The CDR3 is CSVESWHQLAGLITSYNEQFF. The CDR3 coding sequence is TGCAGCGTTGAATCGTGGCACCAGCTAGCGGGACTAATAACATCCTACAATGAGCAGTTCTTC.